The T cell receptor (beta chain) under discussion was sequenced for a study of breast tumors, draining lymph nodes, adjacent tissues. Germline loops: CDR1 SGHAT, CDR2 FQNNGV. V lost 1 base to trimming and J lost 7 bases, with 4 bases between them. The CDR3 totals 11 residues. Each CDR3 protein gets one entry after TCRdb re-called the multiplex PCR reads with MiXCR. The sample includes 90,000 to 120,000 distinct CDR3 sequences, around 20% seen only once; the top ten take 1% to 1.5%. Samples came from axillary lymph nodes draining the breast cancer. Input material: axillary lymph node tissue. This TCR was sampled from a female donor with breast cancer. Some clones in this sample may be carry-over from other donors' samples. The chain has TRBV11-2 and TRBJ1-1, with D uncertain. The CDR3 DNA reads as TGTGCCAGCAGCTTAGCCGGTGAAGCTTTCTTT. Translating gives CASSLAGEAFF. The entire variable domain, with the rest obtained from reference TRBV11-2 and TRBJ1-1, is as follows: EAGVAQSPRYKIIEKRQSVAFWCNPISGHATLYWYQQILGQGPKLLIQFQNNGVVDDSQLPKDRFSAERLKGVDSTLKIQPAKLEDSAVYLCASSLAGEAFFGQGTRLTVV.